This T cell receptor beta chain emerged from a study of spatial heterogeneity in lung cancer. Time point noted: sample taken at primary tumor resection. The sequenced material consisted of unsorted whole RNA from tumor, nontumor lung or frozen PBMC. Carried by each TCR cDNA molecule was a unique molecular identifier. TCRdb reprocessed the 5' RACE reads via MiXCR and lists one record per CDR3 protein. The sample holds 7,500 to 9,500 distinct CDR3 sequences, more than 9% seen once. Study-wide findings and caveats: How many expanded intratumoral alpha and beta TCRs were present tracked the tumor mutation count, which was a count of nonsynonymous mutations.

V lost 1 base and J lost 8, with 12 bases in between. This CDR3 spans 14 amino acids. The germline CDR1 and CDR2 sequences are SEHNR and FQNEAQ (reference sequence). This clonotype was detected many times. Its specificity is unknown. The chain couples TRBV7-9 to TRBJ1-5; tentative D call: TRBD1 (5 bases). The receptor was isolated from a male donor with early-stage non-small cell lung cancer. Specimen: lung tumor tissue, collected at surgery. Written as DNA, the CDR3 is TGTGCCAGCAGCTTAGGCGGGACCCTGGAGCCCCAGCATTTT. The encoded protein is CASSLGGTLEPQHF.